This passage covers 30 T cell receptor beta chains from one sample sequenced in a study of Ad26.COV2.S vaccination and SARS-CoV-2 variants. The treatment denotes: around 19 received Ad26.COV2.S at low or high dose, single or two shots; about 5 received placebo; per-sample allocation not given. On day 63 after the first injection, vaccine and placebo recipients gave samples. Measured with immunoSEQ multiplex PCR; TCRdb has only the in-frame clones, and not every one. This table holds some 340,000 clones, about 86% found once. The source material was peripheral blood, sampled in a trial of Ad26.COV2.S vaccine versus placebo. These receptors were obtained from a person aged 18-65 years who received the Ad26.COV2.S COVID-19 vaccine or a placebo.

This clone has just one count. CDR3 in amino acids: CSARTSGETQYF. The CDR3 nucleotides read TGCAGCGCCAGGACTAGTGGTGAGACCCAGTACTTC. This chain links TRBV29-1 with TRBJ2-5, with 7 nucleotides matching TRBD2. The V segment lost 7 bases and the J segment 5 bases; nucleotides outside the gene matches: 7. The CDR3 length is 12 residues. From germline, CDR1 is SQVTM and CDR2 ANQGSEA.

A word on this clone: The DNA is left out, because the CDR3 cannot be placed on it with certainty; the CDR3 is given as TCRdb lists it. The J gene is TRBJ2-6, the V gene TRBV4-3; the table's D call, TRBD2, was not checked against the DNA. CDR1 and CDR2 from the germline V gene are LGHNA and YSLEER. The CDR3 contains 17 residues when both ends are counted. The CDR3 sequence: CASSQFGSGAGANVLTF.

V is TRBV7-2 and J is TRBJ1-6; tentative D call: TRBD1 (6 bases). There are 17 residues in the CDR3. CDR1 and CDR2 (germline): SGHTA, FQGNSA. V was shortened by 1 base and J by 0 bases, with 10 bases between the two germline ends. The CDR3 nucleotides read TGTGCCAGCAGCTTAGGGAGGGGGAGCTCCTATAATTCACCCCTCCACTTT. Translated: CASSLGRGSSYNSPLHF.

The chain recombines TRBV27 with TRBJ1-2; D is unresolved. Germline V gene data show CDR1 as MNHEY and CDR2 as SMNVEV (reference sequence). The CDR3 spans 15 residues. The V end was cut by 3 bases, the J end by 1 base, with 12 bases between. CDR3 protein: CASSLTPSNNYGYTF. The CDR3 DNA is TGTGCCAGCAGTTTGACACCGAGCAATAACTATGGCTACACCTTC.

This clone was seen once. For the CDR3, the DNA is TGTGCCAGCTCACGAGGACGGACAGGGGTGTACGAGCAGTACTTC. It codes for CASSRGRTGVYEQYF. The chain couples TRBV18 to TRBJ2-7, with 9 nucleotides matching TRBD1. The CDR3 contains 15 residues. Germline CDR1 is KGHSH and CDR2 is LQKENI. Trimming removed 4 bases from V and 4 bases from J; junction bases left unmatched: 8.

The V and J genes are TRBV30 and TRBJ1-2, with D possibly matching TRBD1 (5 bases). Germline loops: CDR1 GTSNPN, CDR2 SVGIG (reference sequence). The CDR3 has 13 residues. Deletions cut 3 bases from V and 4 bases from J, with 12 bases between. The CDR3 spells CAWREPGTYGYTF. The CDR3 DNA is TGTGCCTGGAGAGAACCTGGGACCTATGGCTACACCTTC.

The rearrangement uses TRBV24-1 and TRBJ1-5; perhaps TRBD1 as D (5 bases). Trimming took off 1 base at V and 1 base at J, with 10 bases between the two ends. The germline V gene encodes CDR1 KGHDR and CDR2 SFDVKD. CDR3 length: 16 amino acids. The CDR3 here is CATSDFRGRSNQPQHF. The DNA for the CDR3 is TGTGCCACCAGTGATTTTAGGGGTAGGAGCAATCAGCCCCAGCATTTT.

This clone has only one observation. V gene TRBV10-3 combines with J gene TRBJ1-5; a weak D match, TRBD1 (5 bases). V lost 3 bases to trimming and J lost 4 bases, with 13 bases between them. There are 15 residues in the CDR3. Germline V lookup: CDR1 ENHRY, CDR2 SYGVKD. CDR3 DNA sequence: TGTGCCATCAGTGAAGCGGGGGGTAGGAATCAGCCCCAGCATTTT. Translating gives CAISEAGGRNQPQHF.

This chain connects TRBV5-1 to TRBJ2-5, with D unclear. The CDR3 has 14 amino acids. The germline gives CDR1 SGHRS, CDR2 YFSETQ. The V end lost 3 bases, the J end lost 2 bases, and 11 bases lay between the germline ends. The CDR3 spells CASSYGRVQETQYF. In nucleotides, the CDR3 is TGCGCCAGCAGCTATGGACGGGTACAAGAGACCCAGTACTTC.

The chain uses TRBV6-1 and TRBJ1-6; possible D gene TRBD1, 6 bases. Germline lookup yields CDR1 MNHNS and CDR2 SASEGT. The CDR3 consists of 14 residues. Trimming stripped 2 bases from V and 6 bases from J, with 8 bases between. Here the CDR3 reads CASSERTVNSPLHF. CDR3 coding DNA: TGTGCCAGCAGTGAAAGGACAGTTAATTCACCCCTCCACTTT.

This chain joins TRBV21-1 and TRBJ1-6; TRBD1, the D gene given by the table, was not confirmed from the DNA. TRBV21-1 is a documented pseudogene. This CDR3 spans 16 amino acids. The CDR3 nucleotides are TGTGCCAGCCCCAAAGATGAGGACAGGATCAATTCACCCCTCCACTTT. This codes for CASPKDEDRINSPLHF.

The gene calls are TRBV6-6 and TRBJ1-3; D is uncertain. V lost 5 bases and J 4 bases, leaving 12 bases between the germline ends. Germline V CDR1 and CDR2: MNHNY, SVGAGI (reference sequence). The CDR3 is 14 amino acids. The CDR3 here is CASSRTQIGNTIYF. DNA for the CDR3: TGTGCCAGCAGTAGGACTCAAATAGGAAACACCATATATTTT.

The genes are TRBV7-9 and TRBJ1-6; TRBD1 aligns across 8 bases. The germline V gene has CDR1 SEHNR and CDR2 FQNEAQ (reference sequence). There are 14 residues in the CDR3. Germline trimming cut 4 bases from V and 6 bases from J; bases unmatched to any gene: 2. CDR3 nucleotide sequence: TGTGCCAGCAGCTATGGACAGGGTAATTCACCCCTCCACTTT. Translated: CASSYGQGNSPLHF.

This sequence joins TRBV29-1 and TRBJ1-2; D perhaps matches TRBD1 (5 bases). The CDR3 sequence is 16 residues long. V gave up 4 bases and J gave up 0 bases, with 18 bases separating them. Germline V CDR1 and CDR2: SQVTM, ANQGSEA. The CDR3 spells CSVAVAGQSSNYGYTF. For the CDR3, the DNA is TGCAGCGTTGCCGTGGCAGGGCAGTCCTCTAACTATGGCTACACCTTC.

The V and J genes are TRBV5-4 and TRBJ2-7; TRBD2 aligns across 7 bases. Germline trimming cut 0 bases from V and 4 bases from J; bases unmatched to any gene: 7. The germline gives CDR1 SGHNT, CDR2 YYREEE (reference sequence). This CDR3 region has 15 residues. The CDR3 nucleotides are TGTGCCAGCAGCTTGGCAGGCGGGGGAGGGTACGAGCAGTACTTC. It specifies CASSLAGGGGYEQYF. The full variable domain, its missing parts supplied by reference TRBV5-4 and TRBJ2-7, is ETGVTQSPTHLIKTRGQQVTLRCSSQSGHNTVSWYQQALGQGPQFIFQYYREEENGRGNFPPRFSGLQFPNYSSELNVNALELDDSALYLCASSLAGGGGYEQYFGPGTRLTVT.

In regard to this clone: Other nucleotide sequences from this sample produce the same CDR3. The V and J genes are TRBV20-1 and TRBJ1-1, with 8 bases lining up with TRBD1. This CDR3 spans 11 amino acids. Germline loops: CDR1 DFQATT, CDR2 SNEGSKA (reference sequence). V dropped 6 bases and J dropped 6; count of bases not matched to a gene: 3. The CDR3 sequence: CSASQGAEAFF. CDR3 nucleotide sequence: TGCAGTGCATCACAGGGGGCTGAAGCTTTCTTT.

With respect to this clone: This sample also contains other DNA sequences that code for the same CDR3. V and J are TRBV5-1 and TRBJ2-7; no firm D call. Deletions cut 4 bases from V and 3 bases from J, with 5 bases between. This CDR3 contains 11 residues. Germline lookup yields CDR1 SGHRS and CDR2 YFSETQ. CDR3 nucleotides: TGCGCCAGCAGCGACCACTACGAGCAGTACTTC. It yields the protein CASSDHYEQYF.

The chain employs TRBV7-2 and TRBJ1-6; the D is unclear. Germline CDR1 SGHTA, CDR2 FQGNSA. V was cut by 4 bases and J by 2 bases, with 9 bases left in between. The CDR3 spans 15 residues. Here the CDR3 reads CASSSQVAYNSPLHF. The CDR3 DNA sequence: TGTGCCAGCAGCTCCCAAGTCGCCTATAATTCACCCCTCCACTTT.

V gene TRBV15 combines with J gene TRBJ2-7; D gene unclear. The CDR3 runs to 13 residues. Germline V gene data show CDR1 as LNHNV and CDR2 as YYDKDF (reference sequence). V lost 0 bases to trimming and J lost 3 bases, with 6 bases between them. The CDR3 DNA is TGTGCCACCAGCAGAGATCCTAGCTACGAGCAGTACTTC. Translation gives CATSRDPSYEQYF.

The chain couples TRBV18 to TRBJ1-6; D is unresolved. V was clipped by 2 bases and J by 9 bases, with 14 bases between them. This CDR3 spans 15 amino acids. Looked up from germline, CDR1 is KGHSH and CDR2 is LQKENI. CDR3: CASSPFDPMTSPLHF. The CDR3 DNA follows: TGTGCCAGCTCACCATTCGATCCCATGACTTCACCCCTCCACTTT.

The table lists this clone with a count of one. V gene TRBV12-3 or TRBV12-4 combines with J gene TRBJ1-4; D gene ambiguous. Trimming stripped 6 bases from V and 6 bases from J, with 11 bases between. This CDR3 has 13 amino acids. The CDR3 is CASRNGLHEKLFF. CDR3 nucleotides: TGTGCCAGCAGGAACGGGCTTCATGAAAAACTGTTTTTT.

The chain carries TRBV11-2 and TRBJ2-7; 9 bases agree with TRBD1. V lost 5 bases and J lost 6; bases outside the gene matches: 11. Germline V CDR1 and CDR2: SGHAT, FQNNGV. This CDR3 region has 15 residues. CDR3 sequence reads: CASSLGTGQKIEQYF. Written as DNA, the CDR3 is TGTGCCAGCAGCCTCGGGACAGGGCAGAAGATCGAGCAGTACTTC. Variable domain in full (rest from reference TRBV11-2 and TRBJ2-7): EAGVAQSPRYKIIEKRQSVAFWCNPISGHATLYWYQQILGQGPKLLIQFQNNGVVDDSQLPKDRFSAERLKGVDSTLKIQPAKLEDSAVYLCASSLGTGQKIEQYFGPGTRLTVT.

This sequence joins TRBV9 and TRBJ2-1; D possibly corresponds to TRBD2 (5 bases). V lost 4 bases to trimming and J lost 8 bases, with 16 bases between them. This CDR3 contains 14 residues. Looked up from germline, CDR1 is SGDLS and CDR2 is YYNGEE. The CDR3 here is CASSQGSDGDEQFF. CDR3 in DNA: TGTGCCAGCAGCCAAGGGTCCGACGGGGATGAGCAGTTCTTC.

This clone was found once. The chain couples TRBV5-6 to TRBJ2-7, with 9 bases lining up with TRBD2. Germline V gene data show CDR1 as SGHDT and CDR2 as YYEEEE. Trimming cost V 4 bases and J 0 bases; bases outside gene matches: 5. This CDR3 comprises 15 residues. CDR3 residues: CASSRAGLASYEQYF. DNA for the CDR3: TGTGCCAGCAGCCGGGCGGGACTAGCCTCCTACGAGCAGTACTTC.

CDR3 coding DNA: TGTGCCAGCAGCATCCCCGGGATTGGAGGGCGGGGTACTGGGAACACTGAAGCTTTCTTT. Translated: CASSIPGIGGRGTGNTEAFF. V gene TRBV7-8 combines with J gene TRBJ1-1; D call uncertain. The CDR3 is made up of 20 amino acids. Germline CDR1 and CDR2: SGHVS and FQNEAQ. V was pared by 5 bases and J by 1 base, with 29 bases between. Full variable domain (remainder filled in from reference TRBV7-8 and TRBJ1-1): GAGVSQSPRYKVAKRGQDVALRCDPISGHVSLFWYQQALGQGPEFLTYFQNEAQLDKSGLPSDRFFAERPEGSVSTLKIQRTQQEDSAVYLCASSIPGIGGRGTGNTEAFFGQGTRLTVV.

This rearrangement joins TRBV6-2 or TRBV6-3 to TRBJ2-5; no definite D call. The germline V and J ends were trimmed by 4 bases and 5 bases, with 5 bases remaining between them. CDR3 length: 11 amino acids. Germline V gene data show CDR1 as MNHEY and CDR2 as SVGEGT. The CDR3: CASSWRETQYF. CDR3 sequence (DNA): TGTGCCAGCAGTTGGCGGGAGACCCAGTACTTC.

The rearrangement uses TRBV5-5 and TRBJ2-4; D is tentatively TRBD1 or TRBD2 (5 bases each). Germline CDR1 is SGHKS and CDR2 is YYEKEE (reference sequence). The CDR3 runs to 15 residues. Trimming removed 6 bases from V and 6 bases from J, with 19 bases in between. Here the CDR3 reads CASNPIGPGRNIQYF. The CDR3 DNA sequence: TGTGCCAGCAACCCGATTGGGCCAGGGAGAAACATTCAGTACTTC.

The rearrangement uses TRBV5-5 and TRBJ1-5; TRBD1 matches at 10 bases. From germline, CDR1 is SGHKS and CDR2 YYEKEE (reference sequence). Trimming took 4 bases from V and 4 from J; bases not matched to a gene: 5. The CDR3 contains 15 residues. As DNA, the CDR3 is TGTGCCAGCAGCGCCGGGACAGGGGTTAATCAGCCCCAGCATTTT. The encoded protein is CASSAGTGVNQPQHF.

V usage is TRBV30 and J usage is TRBJ1-2; D possibly corresponds to TRBD1 (5 bases). This CDR3 has 18 residues. Germline V gene sequence: CDR1 GTSNPN, CDR2 SVGIG (reference sequence). Trimming removed 1 base from V and 4 bases from J, with 25 bases in between. CDR3 sequence reads: CAWSGGTKLGPLIYGYTF. CDR3 DNA sequence: TGTGCCTGGAGTGGGGGGACTAAATTGGGCCCCCTCATCTATGGCTACACCTTC.

The chain recombines TRBV19 with TRBJ2-5; no clear D gene. The V gene's germline CDR1 is LNHDA and CDR2 SQIVND (reference sequence). Trimming took 6 bases from V and 1 from J, leaving 18 bases between them. CDR3 size: 16 residues. This CDR3 is CASRIWDLRIQETQYF. The CDR3 nucleotides read TGTGCCAGTAGGATATGGGATTTGCGGATCCAAGAGACCCAGTACTTC.